The next 24 T cell receptor beta chains were all read from a single sample in a study of shared clonotypes between healthy human individuals. Generated by immunoSEQ multiplex PCR, the TCRdb table keeps only in-frame clones and is missing some. This sample carries more than 2,000,000 clones, approximately 92% of them seen once, and the ten largest clones take around 0.15%. The sample consisted of naive CD4+ T cells sorted from blood. Subset specified: CD45RA+ positively selected. The receptor source for this set is a man aged 18 to 30 in good health.

The chain links TRBV27 to TRBJ1-4; weak D call: TRBD1 (5 bases). CDR1 and CDR2 from the germline V gene are MNHEY and SMNVEV (reference sequence). V was clipped by 2 bases and J by 0 bases, with 16 bases between them. The length of the CDR3 is 18 residues. CDR3 protein: CASSLLNPGTSTNEKLFF. The CDR3 DNA reads TGTGCCAGCAGTTTACTTAATCCCGGGACTTCAACTAATGAAAAACTGTTTTTT.

The J gene is TRBJ2-3, the V gene TRBV5-1; 12 nucleotides align to TRBD2. After removal of 3 bases from V and 0 bases from J, the junction contained 5 bases not matched to a gene. This CDR3 spans 17 amino acids. CDR1 SGHRS and CDR2 YFSETQ come from the germline V gene. The CDR3 here is CASSSLLAGGSTDTQYF. The CDR3 coding sequence is TGCGCCAGCAGCTCATTACTAGCGGGAGGTAGCACAGATACGCAGTATTTT.

This clone has just a few counts. The chain's CDR3 is CASSESVTSTDTQYF. The CDR3 bases are TGCGCCAGCAGTGAGTCAGTCACTAGCACAGATACGCAGTATTTT. The rearrangement uses TRBV10-1 and TRBJ2-3; D is undetermined. The CDR3 totals 15 residues. CDR1 is WNHNN, CDR2 SYGVQD, per germline (reference sequence). V was pared by 0 bases and J by 0 bases, with 7 bases between.

The V and J genes are TRBV5-1 and TRBJ1-3, with D tentatively TRBD1 (6 bases). Trimming took off 4 bases at V and 3 bases at J, with 14 bases between the two ends. Germline V CDR1 and CDR2: SGHRS, YFSETQ. The CDR3 length is 15 residues. CDR3 sequence (DNA): TGCGCCAGCAGCCCCACCCAGGGGCTTGGAAACACCATATATTTT. Translation gives CASSPTQGLGNTIYF.

As concerns this clone: The same CDR3 is also encoded by other DNA sequences in this sample. V and J are TRBV10-1 and TRBJ2-3, with D possibly matching TRBD2 (5 bases). This CDR3 comprises 13 residues. V lost 4 bases and J 1 base, leaving 6 bases between the germline ends. The germline gives CDR1 WNHNN, CDR2 SYGVQD (reference sequence). The CDR3 here is CASSAGGTDTQYF. In nucleotides, the CDR3 is TGCGCCAGCAGTGCCGGGGGCACAGATACGCAGTATTTT.

The chain carries TRBV7-9 and TRBJ2-5; unclear D gene. In germline, CDR1 is SEHNR, CDR2 FQNEAQ (reference sequence). V gave up 4 bases and J gave up 6 bases, with 6 bases separating them. The CDR3 extends over 11 amino acids. The CDR3 bases are TGTGCCAGCAGCTCTCACCAGACCCAGTACTTC. Protein: CASSSHQTQYF.

The V gene is TRBV5-1, the J gene TRBJ2-5; D is unclear. Trimming shortened V by 3 bases and J by 5 bases, and 17 bases separated the two germline ends. The CDR3 is made up of 15 amino acids. From germline, CDR1 is SGHRS and CDR2 YFSETQ. The CDR3 sequence is CASSSIHSEVETQYF. CDR3 DNA: TGCGCCAGCAGCTCCATCCATTCTGAAGTGGAGACCCAGTACTTC.

V and J are TRBV19 and TRBJ2-1; D is perhaps TRBD1 or TRBD2 (5 bases each). The CDR3 is 15 amino acids. Germline CDR1 LNHDA, CDR2 SQIVND (reference sequence). V was trimmed by 3 bases and J by 6 bases, leaving 15 bases between them. This CDR3 is CASSIPGLLLNEQFF. In DNA, the CDR3 is TGTGCCAGTAGTATCCCGGGGCTCTTGCTCAATGAGCAGTTCTTC.

About this clone itself: This CDR3 is also generated by other DNA sequences in the sample. The chain recombines TRBV9 with TRBJ2-1, with D possibly being TRBD1 (5 bases). CDR3 length equals 14 residues. V was pared by 0 bases and J by 4 bases, with 8 bases between. CDR1 and CDR2 (germline): SGDLS, YYNGEE. CDR3 nucleotide sequence: TGTGCCAGCAGCGTAGCTGGGGCGTACAATGAGCAGTTCTTC. It codes for CASSVAGAYNEQFF.

The genes are TRBV11-3 and TRBJ2-1, with D perhaps matching TRBD2 (5 bases). V lost 5 bases, J lost 1 base, and 15 bases lay in between. Germline CDR1 and CDR2: SGHNT and YENEEA. The CDR3 is 16 residues long. The CDR3 sequence is CASSGRGMVSYNEQFF. The DNA of the CDR3 is TGTGCCAGCAGCGGAAGAGGGATGGTGTCCTACAATGAGCAGTTCTTC.

The rearrangement joins TRBV6-5 to TRBJ1-6, with D tentatively TRBD1 (5 bases). The CDR3 extends over 14 amino acids. Deletions cut 6 bases from V and 7 bases from J, with 13 bases between. CDR1 MNHEY and CDR2 SVGAGI come from the germline V gene. The CDR3 coding sequence is TGTGCCAGCAGGCGCGGGACGCAAAATTCACCCCTCCACTTT. This sequence encodes CASRRGTQNSPLHF.

This clone came up once. This sequence joins TRBV25-1 and TRBJ1-2; a possible D gene is TRBD1 (6 bases). CDR1 is MGHDK and CDR2 is SYGVNS in the germline V gene. This CDR3 has 14 residues. V was pared by 8 bases and J by 8 bases, with 21 bases between. CDR3 DNA: TGTGCCAGCTCTCCTGGACAGCCACTATGGGGCTACACCTTC. As protein: CASSPGQPLWGYTF.

V usage is TRBV6-6 and J usage is TRBJ1-4; 11 nucleotides align to TRBD1. Germline V lookup: CDR1 MNHNY, CDR2 SVGAGI (reference sequence). The CDR3 covers 16 residues. V was clipped by 7 bases and J by 8 bases; unmatched bases: 12. The CDR3 here is CASISGTGGLLEKLFF. The CDR3 DNA follows: TGTGCCAGCATCTCCGGGACAGGGGGATTATTAGAAAAACTGTTTTTT.

This clone was detected only once. J is TRBJ1-2 and V is TRBV7-2; D not resolved. Between the trimmed V and J ends, which lost 4 bases and 6 bases, there was a span of 12 bases. CDR1 SGHTA and CDR2 FQGNSA come from the germline V gene. This CDR3 contains 13 residues. The CDR3 protein is CASSSRSPNGYTF. The CDR3 DNA reads TGTGCCAGCAGCTCTCGCTCTCCCAATGGCTACACCTTC.

The chain is built from TRBV11-3 and TRBJ2-2, with a weak D call TRBD2 (5 bases). The germline V gene encodes CDR1 SGHNT and CDR2 YENEEA. This CDR3 spans 17 amino acids. The ends were cut back, 5 bases at V and 0 bases at J, with 16 bases in the middle. This CDR3 is CASSTDGGQANTGELFF. The DNA of the CDR3 is TGTGCCAGCAGCACTGACGGCGGGCAGGCGAACACCGGGGAGCTGTTTTTT.

To note about this clone: The sample carries other DNA sequences with the same CDR3. The chain joins TRBV5-6 to TRBJ2-6, with 7 bases fitting TRBD1. Unmatched junction bases numbered 7, after V lost 4 bases and J lost 0 bases. Looked up from germline, CDR1 is SGHDT and CDR2 is YYEEEE. This CDR3 region has 17 residues. As DNA, the CDR3 is TGTGCCAGCAGCGAAGACAGGGCCCACTCTGGGGCCAACGTCCTGACTTTC. Amino acid sequence: CASSEDRAHSGANVLTF.

A note on this clone: Additional DNA sequences in this sample encode the identical CDR3. This chain joins TRBV6-1 and TRBJ1-1, with D maybe TRBD1 (5 bases). There are 13 residues in the CDR3. Germline V lookup: CDR1 MNHNS, CDR2 SASEGT. V was pared by 6 bases and J by 0 bases, with 8 bases between. Here the CDR3 DNA reads TGTGCCAGCAGGACGGGACTGAACACTGAAGCTTTCTTT. This codes for CASRTGLNTEAFF.

The gene calls are TRBV19 and TRBJ2-7; 8 nucleotides agree with TRBD1. The CDR3 loop spans 16 amino acids. Germline lookup yields CDR1 LNHDA and CDR2 SQIVND (reference sequence). V lost 4 bases, J lost 6 bases, and 14 bases stayed unmatched. In DNA form, the CDR3 reads TGTGCCAGTAGTACCCTCGGTGAGGGACAGGACCCCGAGCAGTACTTC. Its translation is CASSTLGEGQDPEQYF.

The J gene is TRBJ2-2, the V gene TRBV2, with TRBD2 matching 8 bases. Germline V gene sequence: CDR1 SNHLY, CDR2 FYNNEI. The trim removed 2 bases at V and 5 bases at J, leaving 4 bases unmatched. CDR3 size: 15 residues. The DNA for the CDR3 is TGTGCCAGCAGTGAAAGCGGGGGAGGGACCGGGGAGCTGTTTTTT. It is translated as CASSESGGGTGELFF.

This rearrangement joins TRBV21-1 to TRBJ1-2; no DNA check was done on the table's D call, TRBD1. TRBV21-1 is a pseudogene. This CDR3 is 14 amino acids long. The CDR3 loop is CASSKDRTEHGYTF. CDR3 bases: TGTGCCAGCAGCAAAGATAGGACAGAGCATGGCTACACCTTC.

A word on this clone: A junction end diverges from the germline sequence, so it may reflect a read error. This chain links TRBV7-8 with TRBJ2-5, with D possibly matching TRBD2 (6 bases). The CDR3 runs to 17 residues. CDR1 is SGHVS, CDR2 FQNEAQ, per germline. CDR3 amino acids: CASSLTFFTESGESQYF. In DNA, the CDR3 is TGTGCCAGCAGCCTTACCTTCTTTACCGAATCGGGAGAGAGCCAGTACTTC.

The chain links TRBV6-6 to TRBJ2-3; D is tentatively TRBD1 or TRBD2 (5 bases each). Germline V gene data show CDR1 as MNHNY and CDR2 as SVGAGI (reference sequence). The CDR3 runs to 12 residues. The V and J ends lost 4 bases and 7 bases respectively, with 9 bases between them. The CDR3 protein is CASSFEGNTQYF. For the CDR3, the DNA is TGTGCCAGCAGTTTTGAGGGGAATACGCAGTATTTT.

The chain employs TRBV19 and TRBJ1-5; D uncertain. The CDR3 loop spans 13 amino acids. Germline lookup yields CDR1 LNHDA and CDR2 SQIVND (reference sequence). Trimming pared 5 bases from V and 6 bases from J, leaving 11 bases between. The CDR3: CASSPTVGQPQHF. In DNA form, the CDR3 reads TGTGCCAGTAGTCCCACGGTGGGTCAGCCCCAGCATTTT.

This clone has more than one count but fewer than ten. V is TRBV25-1 and J is TRBJ1-2; D uncertain. The CDR3 spans 13 residues. The ends were cut back, 2 bases at V and 8 bases at J, with 12 bases in the middle. Germline V gene lookup returns CDR1 MGHDK and CDR2 SYGVNS. The CDR3 region is CASSEAGRYGYTF. CDR3 DNA: TGTGCCAGCAGTGAAGCCGGCAGGTACGGCTACACCTTC.